This T cell receptor (beta chain) was captured by sequencing in a study of cytomegalovirus exposure and HLA in healthy donors. Study-level results: A few V segments could not be told apart, such as TRBV6-2 and TRBV6-3, and were left out.

The study ran its PCR with 60 Vbeta and 13 Jbeta primers. Assay used: immunoSEQ multiplex PCR; TCRdb lists only in-frame clones, some missing. The sample carries about 200,000 clones, about 76% recorded once. In the case of this clone: Antigen specificity is unknown.

Losses at the gene ends were 3 bases for V and 7 bases for J; bases not matched to a gene: 9. Germline CDR1 and CDR2: SGHDT and YYEEEE. The CDR3 covers 15 residues. The rearrangement links TRBV5-6 to TRBJ2-7; 11 nucleotides line up with TRBD2. The material sequenced was PBMCs. This TCR derives from a male donor in good health and CMV-seropositive. The CDR3 DNA reads as TGTGCCAGCAGCTCCAAACTAGCGGGAGTCGATGAGCAGTACTTC. Translated, it gives CASSSKLAGVDEQYF.